This T cell receptor (beta chain) was sequenced in a study of T cells in Graves' hyperthyroidism and ophthalmopathy. The CDR3 covers 14 residues. Germline loops: CDR1 DFQATT, CDR2 SNEGSKA (reference sequence). V dropped 3 bases and J dropped 3; count of bases not matched to a gene: 3. In this sample, this clonotype turned up many times. It was RNA transcripts that yielded the amplified TCR beta CDR3 regions. Using the HTBI primer set, a first-round RT-PCR was run on the TCR CDR3. TCRdb analysed the multiplex PCR reads with MiXCR anew, one entry per CDR3 protein. Of nearly 600,000 distinct CDR3 sequences in the sample, about 14% were seen once.

Material for sequencing was blood. The TCR originated in a woman aged 18-29 years with Graves' ophthalmopathy. The chain recombines TRBV20-1 with TRBJ2-1; TRBD2 agrees at 9 bases. CDR3 DNA sequence: TGCAGTGCTAGTGAGACTAGCGGCTACAATGAGCAGTTCTTC. It specifies CSASETSGYNEQFF.